The sequence of this TCR beta chain was determined in a study of blood T cell repertoires in COVID-19. Germline assignment: CDR1 LNHDA and CDR2 SQIVND (reference sequence). There are 14 residues in the CDR3. V dropped 1 base and J dropped 4 bases, with 9 bases sitting between them. The assay was immunoSEQ multiplex PCR, and TCRdb's table has in-frame clones only and misses some. This sample carries some 100,000 clones, 70% to 80% of them seen once, and the ten largest clones take under 35%. This clonotype originated in a man aged 70-80 years with active or convalescent COVID-19. Specimen: peripheral blood. The chain links TRBV19 to TRBJ2-3; D remains unclear. The DNA for the CDR3 is TGTGCCAGTAGTATAGCTCACCGAGCAGATACGCAGTATTTT. Protein: CASSIAHRADTQYF. Full variable domain (outside the CDR3, taken from reference TRBV19 and TRBJ2-3): DGGITQSPKYLFRKEGQNVTLSCEQNLNHDAMYWYRQDPGQGLRLIYYSQIVNDFQKGDIAEGYSVSREKKESFPLTVTSAQKNPTAFYLCASSIAHRADTQYFGPGTRLTVL.